This T cell receptor (beta chain) was sequenced during a study of shared clonotypes between healthy human individuals. Study-level information: Per donor, CD8 memory used one plate, CD8 naive used two, CD4 memory used three and CD4 naive used three.

This clone has more than one count but fewer than ten. Germline V gives CDR1 GTSNPN, CDR2 SVGIG (reference sequence). This CDR3 has 14 amino acids. The V and J ends lost 3 bases and 9 bases, in that order; junction bases with no gene match: 7. The authors distributed each subset's genomic DNA evenly over several immunoSEQ plates. TCRdb's table, derived via immunoSEQ multiplex PCR, lists solely in-frame clones and lacks some. The repertoire holds 850,000 to 1,200,000 clones, about 74% seen once, with about 1.5% in the top ten. The chain employs TRBV30 and TRBJ1-6, with 8 nucleotides matching TRBD1. The sequencing sample was made of memory CD4+ T cells sorted from blood. The subset here: CD45RA-negative fraction. The TCR originated in a young man in good health. CDR3 sequence: CAWRPTGGGSPLHF. The CDR3, as DNA: TGTGCCTGGAGGCCCACAGGGGGAGGTTCACCCCTCCACTTT.